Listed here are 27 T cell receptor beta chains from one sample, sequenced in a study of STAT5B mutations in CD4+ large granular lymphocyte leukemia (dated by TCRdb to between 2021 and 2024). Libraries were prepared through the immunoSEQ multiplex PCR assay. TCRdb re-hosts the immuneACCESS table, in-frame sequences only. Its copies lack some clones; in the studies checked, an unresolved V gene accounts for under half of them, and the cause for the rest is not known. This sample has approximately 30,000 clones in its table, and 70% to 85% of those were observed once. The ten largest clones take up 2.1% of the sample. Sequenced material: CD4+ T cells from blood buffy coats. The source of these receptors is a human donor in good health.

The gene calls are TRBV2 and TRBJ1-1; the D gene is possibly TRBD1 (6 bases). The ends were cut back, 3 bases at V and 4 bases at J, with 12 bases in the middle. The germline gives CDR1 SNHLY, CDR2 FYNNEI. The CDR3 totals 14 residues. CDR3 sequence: CASSEAGVGTEAFF. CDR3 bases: TGTGCCAGCAGTGAGGCAGGGGTAGGCACTGAAGCTTTCTTT.

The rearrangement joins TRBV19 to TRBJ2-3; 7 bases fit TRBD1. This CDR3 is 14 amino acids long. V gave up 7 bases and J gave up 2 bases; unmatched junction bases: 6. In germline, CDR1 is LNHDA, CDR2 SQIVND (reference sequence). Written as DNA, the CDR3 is TGTGCCAGTAAACAGGGGACACACACAGATACGCAGTATTTT. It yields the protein CASKQGTHTDTQYF. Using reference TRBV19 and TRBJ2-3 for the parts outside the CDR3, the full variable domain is DGGITQSPKYLFRKEGQNVTLSCEQNLNHDAMYWYRQDPGQGLRLIYYSQIVNDFQKGDIAEGYSVSREKKESFPLTVTSAQKNPTAFYLCASKQGTHTDTQYFGPGTRLTVL.

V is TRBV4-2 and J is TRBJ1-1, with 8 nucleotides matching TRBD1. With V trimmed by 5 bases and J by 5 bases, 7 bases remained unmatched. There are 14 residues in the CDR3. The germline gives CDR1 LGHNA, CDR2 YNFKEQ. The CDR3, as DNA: TGTGCCAGCAGCAGGGCAGGGGGCAATACTGAAGCTTTCTTT. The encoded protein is CASSRAGGNTEAFF.

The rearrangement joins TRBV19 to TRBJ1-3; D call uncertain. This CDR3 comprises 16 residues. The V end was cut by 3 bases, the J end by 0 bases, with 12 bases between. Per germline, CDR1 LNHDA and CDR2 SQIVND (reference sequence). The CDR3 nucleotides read TGTGCCAGTAGTATCGCCAGGCTTCTCTCTGGAAACACCATATATTTT. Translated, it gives CASSIARLLSGNTIYF.

The CDR3 bases are TGTGCCAGCAGCTTAGATTATAGGGGTGGTCAGCCCCAGCATTTT. Translating gives CASSLDYRGGQPQHF. This chain uses TRBV7-8 with TRBJ1-5; a weak D match, TRBD1 (5 bases). Germline-derived CDR1 and CDR2 are SGHVS and FQNEAQ. V dropped 1 base and J dropped 6 bases, with 13 bases sitting between them. CDR3 size: 15 residues.

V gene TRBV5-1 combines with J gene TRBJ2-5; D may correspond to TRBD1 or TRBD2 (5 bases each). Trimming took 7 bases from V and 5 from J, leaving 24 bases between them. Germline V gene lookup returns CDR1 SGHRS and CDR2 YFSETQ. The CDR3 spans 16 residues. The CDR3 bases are TGCGCCAGCGGAAAAGGGGAGACAAGGGTGTTCGAGACCCAGTACTTC. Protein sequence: CASGKGETRVFETQYF.

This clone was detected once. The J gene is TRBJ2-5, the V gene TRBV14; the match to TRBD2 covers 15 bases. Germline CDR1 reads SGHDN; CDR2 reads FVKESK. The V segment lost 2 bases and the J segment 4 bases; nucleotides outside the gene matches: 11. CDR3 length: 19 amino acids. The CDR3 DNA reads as TGTGCCAGCAGCCAAATAGCCGGACTAGCGGGAGGGCCAGGAGAGACCCAGTACTTC. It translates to CASSQIAGLAGGPGETQYF.

Here the CDR3 DNA reads TGCGCCAGCAGCGACTCGGCCGTTACCGGGGAGCTGTTTTTT. It encodes CASSDSAVTGELFF. V usage is TRBV5-1 and J usage is TRBJ2-2; D is unresolved. The CDR3 is 14 amino acids. V lost 4 bases to trimming and J lost 5 bases, with 12 bases between them. Looked up from germline, CDR1 is SGHRS and CDR2 is YFSETQ. The full variable domain, rest sourced from reference TRBV5-1 and TRBJ2-2, is KAGVTQTPRYLIKTRGQQVTLSCSPISGHRSVSWYQQTPGQGLQFLFEYFSETQRNKGNFPGRFSGRQFSNSRSEMNVSTLELGDSALYLCASSDSAVTGELFFGEGSRLTVL.

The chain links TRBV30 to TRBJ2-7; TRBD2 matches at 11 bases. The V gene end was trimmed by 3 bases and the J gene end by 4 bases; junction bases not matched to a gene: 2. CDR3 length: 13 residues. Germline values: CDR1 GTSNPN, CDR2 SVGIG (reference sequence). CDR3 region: CAWRLAGEYEQYF. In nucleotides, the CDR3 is TGTGCCTGGAGACTAGCGGGAGAATACGAGCAGTACTTC. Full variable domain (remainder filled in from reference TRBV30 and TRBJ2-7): SQTIHQWPATLVQPVGSPLSLECTVEGTSNPNLYWYRQAAGRGLQLLFYSVGIGQISSEVPQNLSASRPQDRQFILSSKKLLLSDSGFYLCAWRLAGEYEQYFGPGTRLTVT.

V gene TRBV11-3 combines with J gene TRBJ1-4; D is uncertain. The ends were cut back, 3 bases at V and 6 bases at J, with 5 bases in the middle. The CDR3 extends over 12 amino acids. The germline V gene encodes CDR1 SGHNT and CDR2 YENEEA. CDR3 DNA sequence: TGTGCCAGCAGCTTGGCTGATGAAAAACTGTTTTTT. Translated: CASSLADEKLFF.

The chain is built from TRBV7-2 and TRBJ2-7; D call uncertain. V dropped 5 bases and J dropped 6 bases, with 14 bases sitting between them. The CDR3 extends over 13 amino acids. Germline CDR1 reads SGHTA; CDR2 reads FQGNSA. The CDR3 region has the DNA TGTGCCAGCAGCACCTTTGAGTTCGGCGAGCAGTACTTC. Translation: CASSTFEFGEQYF.

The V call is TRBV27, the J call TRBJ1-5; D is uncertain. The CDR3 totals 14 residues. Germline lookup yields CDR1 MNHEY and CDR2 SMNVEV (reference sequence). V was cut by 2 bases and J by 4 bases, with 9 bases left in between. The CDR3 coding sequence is TGTGCCAGCAGTTTAAAGGCTTCTAATCAGCCCCAGCATTTT. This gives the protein CASSLKASNQPQHF.

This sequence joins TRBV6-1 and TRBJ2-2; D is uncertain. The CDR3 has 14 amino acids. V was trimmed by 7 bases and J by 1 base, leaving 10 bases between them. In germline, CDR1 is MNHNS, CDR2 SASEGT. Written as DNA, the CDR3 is TGTGCCAGCACTACCCAATTGAACACCGGGGAGCTGTTTTTT. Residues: CASTTQLNTGELFF.

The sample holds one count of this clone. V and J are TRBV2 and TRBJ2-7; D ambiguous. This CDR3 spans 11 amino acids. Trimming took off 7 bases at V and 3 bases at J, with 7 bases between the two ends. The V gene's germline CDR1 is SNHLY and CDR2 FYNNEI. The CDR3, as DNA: TGTGCCAGCAACGACCTCTACGAGCAGTACTTC. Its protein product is CASNDLYEQYF.

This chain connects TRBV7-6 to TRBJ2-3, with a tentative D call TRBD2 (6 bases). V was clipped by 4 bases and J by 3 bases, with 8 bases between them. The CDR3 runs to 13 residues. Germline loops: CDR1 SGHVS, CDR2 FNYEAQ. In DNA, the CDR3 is TGTGCCAGCAGCTCCGGGGGTACAGATACGCAGTATTTT. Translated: CASSSGGTDTQYF.

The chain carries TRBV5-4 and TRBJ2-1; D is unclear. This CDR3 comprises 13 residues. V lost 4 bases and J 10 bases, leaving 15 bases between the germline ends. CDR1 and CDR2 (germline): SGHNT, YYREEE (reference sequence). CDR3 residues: CASSLDSPGEQFF. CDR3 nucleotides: TGTGCCAGCAGCCTAGACTCGCCCGGCGAGCAGTTCTTC. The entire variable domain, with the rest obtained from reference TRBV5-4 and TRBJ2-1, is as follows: ETGVTQSPTHLIKTRGQQVTLRCSSQSGHNTVSWYQQALGQGPQFIFQYYREEENGRGNFPPRFSGLQFPNYSSELNVNALELDDSALYLCASSLDSPGEQFFGPGTRLTVL.

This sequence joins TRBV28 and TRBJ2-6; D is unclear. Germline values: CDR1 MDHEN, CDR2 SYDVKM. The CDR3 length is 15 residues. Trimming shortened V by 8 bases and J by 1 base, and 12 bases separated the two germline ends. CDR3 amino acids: CASGQAGSGANVLTF. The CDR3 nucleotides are TGTGCCAGCGGGCAGGCTGGATCTGGGGCCAACGTCCTGACTTTC.

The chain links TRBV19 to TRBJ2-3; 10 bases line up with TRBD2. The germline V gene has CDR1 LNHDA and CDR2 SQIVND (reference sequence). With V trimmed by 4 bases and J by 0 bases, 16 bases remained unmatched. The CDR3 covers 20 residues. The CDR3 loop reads CASSRTGTSASQSSTDTQYF. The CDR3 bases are TGTGCCAGTAGTAGGACCGGGACTAGCGCTAGTCAATCTAGCACAGATACGCAGTATTTT.

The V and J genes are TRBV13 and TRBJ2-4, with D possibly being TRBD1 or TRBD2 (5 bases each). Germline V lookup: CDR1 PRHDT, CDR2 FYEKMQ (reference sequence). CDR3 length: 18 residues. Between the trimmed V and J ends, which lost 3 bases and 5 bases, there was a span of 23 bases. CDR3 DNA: TGTGCCAGCAGCTTTCACCCCCCTCGGGGCCTCGAGGAAAACATTCAGTACTTC. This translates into CASSFHPPRGLEENIQYF. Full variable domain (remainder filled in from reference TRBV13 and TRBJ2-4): AAGVIQSPRHLIKEKRETATLKCYPIPRHDTVYWYQQGPGQDPQFLISFYEKMQSDKGSIPDRFSAQQFSDYHSELNMSSLELGDSALYFCASSFHPPRGLEENIQYFGAGTRLSVL.

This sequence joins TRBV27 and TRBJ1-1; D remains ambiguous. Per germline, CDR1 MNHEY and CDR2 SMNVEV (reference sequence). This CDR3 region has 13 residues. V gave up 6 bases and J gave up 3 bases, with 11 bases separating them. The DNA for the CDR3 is TGTGCCAGCAGAGTCCGGGCCGACACTGAAGCTTTCTTT. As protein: CASRVRADTEAFF.

The CDR3 region is CASSVFKNTEAFF. The CDR3 DNA reads as TGTGCCAGCAGTGTCTTCAAGAACACTGAAGCTTTCTTT. The chain has TRBV2 and TRBJ1-1; D unclear. CDR1 SNHLY and CDR2 FYNNEI come from the germline V gene. The V end lost 4 bases, the J end lost 1 base, and 7 bases lay between the germline ends. CDR3 size: 13 residues.

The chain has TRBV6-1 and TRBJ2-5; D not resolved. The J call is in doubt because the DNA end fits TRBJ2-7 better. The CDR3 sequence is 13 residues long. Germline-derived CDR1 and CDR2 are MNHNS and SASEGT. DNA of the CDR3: TGTGCCAGCAGTGGTTCGGACCGGTACGAGCAGTACTTC. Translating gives CASSGSDRYEQYF.

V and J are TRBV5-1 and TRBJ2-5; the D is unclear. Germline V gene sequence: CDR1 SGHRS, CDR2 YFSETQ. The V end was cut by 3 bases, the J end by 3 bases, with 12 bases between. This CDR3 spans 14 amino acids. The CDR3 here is CASSSRSTKETQYF. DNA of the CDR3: TGCGCCAGCAGCTCGCGGAGCACAAAAGAGACCCAGTACTTC.

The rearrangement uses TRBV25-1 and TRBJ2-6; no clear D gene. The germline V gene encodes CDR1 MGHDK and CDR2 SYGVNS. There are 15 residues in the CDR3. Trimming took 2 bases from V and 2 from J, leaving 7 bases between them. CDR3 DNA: TGTGCCAGCAGTGAAGAAGGGACTGGGGCCAACGTCCTGACTTTC. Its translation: CASSEEGTGANVLTF.

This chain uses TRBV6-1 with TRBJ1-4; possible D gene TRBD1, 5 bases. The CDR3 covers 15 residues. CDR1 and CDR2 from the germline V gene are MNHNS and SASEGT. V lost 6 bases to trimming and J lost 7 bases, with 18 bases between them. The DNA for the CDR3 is TGTGCCAGCAGGGCCATGGGGGGGAAGAGTGAAAAACTGTTTTTT. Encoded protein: CASRAMGGKSEKLFF.

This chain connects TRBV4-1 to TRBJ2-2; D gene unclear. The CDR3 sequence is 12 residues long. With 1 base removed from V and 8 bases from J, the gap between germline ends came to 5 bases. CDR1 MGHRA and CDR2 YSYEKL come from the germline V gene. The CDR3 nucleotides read TGCGCCAGCAGCCAAGCCGGAGGGGAGCTGTTTTTT. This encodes CASSQAGGELFF.

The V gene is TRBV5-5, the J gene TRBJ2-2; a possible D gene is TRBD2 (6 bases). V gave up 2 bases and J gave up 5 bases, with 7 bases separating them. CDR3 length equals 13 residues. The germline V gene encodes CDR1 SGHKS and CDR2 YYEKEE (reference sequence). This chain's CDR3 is CASSFGGTGELFF. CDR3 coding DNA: TGTGCCAGCAGCTTCGGGGGAACCGGGGAGCTGTTTTTT. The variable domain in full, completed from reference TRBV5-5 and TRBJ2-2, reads DAGVTQSPTHLIKTRGQQVTLRCSPISGHKSVSWYQQVLGQGPQFIFQYYEKEERGRGNFPDRFSARQFPNYSSELNVNALLLGDSALYLCASSFGGTGELFFGEGSRLTVL.